This T cell receptor beta chain was recovered during a study of cytomegalovirus exposure and HLA in healthy donors. Concerning this clone itself: Its antigen is not identified.

The PCR contained 60 Vbeta and 13 Jbeta primers. In the authors' workflow: Later work found around 85 million unique TCR beta chains, with roughly 11 million shared. The repertoire was sequenced with immunoSEQ multiplex PCR; TCRdb's copy has only in-frame clones and lacks some. That table supplies the V and J calls and clone size; D and trimming were determined from the DNA. Altogether approximately 110,000 clones are present, 55% to 75% being singletons, with the ten largest covering about 8.2%. V shed 3 bases, J shed 18 bases, and the junction held 15 bases outside the gene matches. Germline CDR1 ENHRY, CDR2 SYGVKD. The CDR3 has 15 residues. Study results and caveats: Prior analysis indicated that the majority of TCR beta V segments exhibited productivity approximately 87% or approximately 30% of the time. Under in vitro conditions, a few CMV-associated chains were confirmed as specific for CMV antigens. Exclusion as indistinguishable affected some V segments, including TRBV6-2 and TRBV6-3.

The TCR comes from a woman between 40 and 50 years old in good health and CMV-seropositive. The J gene is TRBJ1-6, the V gene TRBV10-3; TRBD1 matches at 9 bases. Sequenced: PBMCs. In nucleotides, the CDR3 is TGTGCCATCAGTGATGAGGGGACAGGGCTGAGTCACCGCCACTTT. This codes for CAISDEGTGLSHRHF.